A single sample gave rise to the 9 T cell receptor beta chains below, sequenced in a study of breast tumors, draining lymph nodes, adjacent tissues. TCRdb processed the multiplex PCR reads anew with MiXCR; each CDR3 protein has one entry. The sample consists of approximately 300,000 distinct CDR3 sequences, about 33% of them appearing once. Samples came from axillary lymph nodes draining the breast cancer. Material for sequencing was axillary lymph node tissue. The receptors stem from a female donor with breast cancer. Some clones in this sample may be carry-over from other donors' samples.

Of note for this clonotype: Just one base apart from a much larger clone, this may be a read error. The conserved final phenylalanine or tryptophan is absent from the CDR3, which likely points to a read error. V is TRBV19 and J is TRBJ2-1; 9 bases are a match to TRBD2. The germline V gene has CDR1 LNHDA and CDR2 SQIVND (reference sequence). There are 16 residues in the CDR3. Losses at the gene ends were 5 bases for V and 4 bases for J; bases not matched to a gene: 9. The CDR3, as DNA: TGTGCCAGTAGTCCCAGTAGCGGGAGTAGGTACAATGAGCAGTTCTCC. Its protein product is CASSPSSGSRYNEQFS.

In its sample, this clonotype was seen a few times. A much larger clone lies a single base off, so this may be a read error. The chain recombines TRBV5-4 with TRBJ2-1, with no clear D. This CDR3 spans 14 amino acids. Germline CDR1 SGHNT, CDR2 YYREEE (reference sequence). Trimming removed 0 bases at V and 0 bases at J, with 4 bases between. DNA of the CDR3: TGTGCCAGCAGCTTGGAGAGCTCCTACAATGAGCAGTTCTTC. Translated: CASSLESSYNEQFF.

This clonotype appeared many times. The chain has TRBV4-1 and TRBJ2-7, with D tentatively TRBD1 (6 bases). Germline CDR1 MGHRA, CDR2 YSYEKL. There are 14 residues in the CDR3. V lost 1 base to trimming and J lost 5 bases, with 12 bases between them. The chain's CDR3 is CASSQATGWDEQYF. The DNA for the CDR3 is TGCGCCAGCAGCCAAGCTACAGGGTGGGACGAGCAGTACTTC.

This clonotype showed up many times. A much larger clonotype is one base distant, so this may be a read error. CDR3: CASSPTPPSEQYF. CDR3 nucleotides: TGTGCCAGCAGTCCGACACCGCCCTCCGAGCAGTACTTC. The V and J genes are TRBV11-2 and TRBJ2-7, with unresolved D. The V and J ends lost 6 bases and 6 bases respectively, with 15 bases between them. The germline CDR1 and CDR2 sequences are SGHAT and FQNNGV. CDR3 length: 13 amino acids. The full variable domain, with the rest looked up from reference TRBV11-2 and TRBJ2-7, is EAGVAQSPRYKIIEKRQSVAFWCNPISGHATLYWYQQILGQGPKLLIQFQNNGVVDDSQLPKDRFSAERLKGVDSTLKIQPAKLEDSAVYLCASSPTPPSEQYFGPGTRLTVT.

This clonotype showed up many times. The chain has TRBV24-1 and TRBJ2-6, with D possibly being TRBD2 (5 bases). The germline V gene has CDR1 KGHDR and CDR2 SFDVKD. The CDR3 has 16 residues. V lost 4 bases, J lost 4 bases, and 13 bases lay in between. The CDR3, as DNA: TGTGCCACCAGTGACCGGGGATCTACAGGGGCCAACGTCCTGACTTTC. It is translated as CATSDRGSTGANVLTF.

There are many counts of this clonotype. The chain couples TRBV5-1 to TRBJ2-5; TRBD1 agrees at 9 bases. J lost 4 bases, V lost 4 bases, and 8 bases had no gene match. The CDR3 runs 15 residues. Per germline, CDR1 SGHRS and CDR2 YFSETQ. CDR3 sequence (DNA): TGCGCCAGCAGCACCGGACAGGGGATAAGAGAGACCCAGTACTTC. It codes for CASSTGQGIRETQYF.

For this clonotype: A clone one base away is much larger, so this may be a read error. The V gene is TRBV2, the J gene TRBJ2-1, with 15 positions matching TRBD2. The CDR3 is 19 residues long. CDR1 and CDR2 from the germline V gene are SNHLY and FYNNEI. This CDR3 is CASKLGGLAGGSSYNDQFF. For the CDR3, the DNA is TGTGCCAGCAAACTGGGGGGACTAGCGGGAGGTAGCTCCTACAATGACCAGTTCTTC. The variable domain in full, with the rest retrieved from reference TRBV2 and TRBJ2-1, is EPEVTQTPSHQVTQMGQEVILRCVPISNHLYFYWYRQILGQKVEFLVSFYNNEISEKSEIFDDQFSVERPDGSNFTLKIRSTKLEDSAMYFCASKLGGLAGGSSYNDQFFGPGTRLTVL.

On this clonotype: Since a much larger clone is just one base distant, this may be a read error. The CDR3 does not close with the conserved phenylalanine or tryptophan, likely indicating a read error. The chain carries TRBV11-2 and TRBJ2-7; 15 bases agree with TRBD2. Looked up from germline, CDR1 is SGHAT and CDR2 is FQNNGV. Trimming at V came to 1 base and at J to 0 bases, leaving 4 bases not matched to a gene. CDR3 length: 18 amino acids. The CDR3 loop reads CASSLAGTSGRFSYEQYS. The DNA of the CDR3 is TGTGCCAGCAGCTTAGCCGGGACTAGCGGGAGGTTCTCCTACGAGCAGTACTCC.

The chain couples TRBV7-9 to TRBJ1-4; D uncertain. The germline V gene encodes CDR1 SEHNR and CDR2 FQNEAQ (reference sequence). Trimming cost V 5 bases and J 12 bases, with 16 bases left between them. The CDR3 runs 13 residues. CDR3 sequence: CASSPPGRPELFF. DNA for the CDR3: TGTGCCAGCAGCCCTCCCGGGAGGCCGGAACTGTTTTTT.